These 27 T cell receptor beta chains were all obtained from the same sample, sequenced in a study of blood T cell repertoires in COVID-19. Sequencing used immunoSEQ multiplex PCR; TCRdb keeps in-frame clones, though not all of them. The sample lists tens of thousands of clones, approximately 91% seen once, with roughly an eighth in the top ten. Material: peripheral blood. These receptors were obtained from a human donor in a cohort sampled during active COVID-19.

The rearrangement links TRBV19 to TRBJ1-1; maybe TRBD1 (5 bases). The CDR3 covers 13 residues. Germline CDR1 and CDR2: LNHDA and SQIVND (reference sequence). Deletions cut 5 bases from V and 4 bases from J, with 11 bases between. The CDR3 bases are TGTGCCAGTAGTGTCGGGGGAAGCACTGAAGCTTTCTTT. It yields the protein CASSVGGSTEAFF.

This chain joins TRBV29-1 and TRBJ2-7, with D possibly matching TRBD2 (5 bases). Germline CDR1 is SQVTM and CDR2 is ANQGSEA. The CDR3 extends over 12 amino acids. V was trimmed by 1 base and J by 3 bases, leaving 7 bases between them. The CDR3 reads CSVEVGGYEQYF. CDR3 DNA: TGCAGCGTTGAAGTAGGAGGCTACGAGCAGTACTTC.

The chain combines TRBV6-5 with TRBJ2-5, with D perhaps matching TRBD2 (5 bases). Germline loops: CDR1 MNHEY, CDR2 SVGAGI. V shed 5 bases and J shed 7 bases, with 11 bases lying between them. The CDR3 consists of 12 residues. The CDR3 DNA reads as TGTGCCAGCAGTCACGACGGAGGGACCCAGTACTTC. Its translation: CASSHDGGTQYF.

The genes are TRBV7-6 and TRBJ1-5; TRBD1 matches at 7 bases. Unmatched junction bases numbered 7, after V lost 1 base and J lost 4 bases. Per the germline V gene, CDR1 is SGHVS and CDR2 is FNYEAQ. This CDR3 comprises 16 residues. CDR3 sequence: CASSLGNYRGNQPQHF. The CDR3 DNA reads as TGTGCCAGCAGCTTAGGGAACTACAGGGGTAATCAGCCCCAGCATTTT.

The chain has TRBV9 and TRBJ2-1, with D perhaps TRBD1 (5 bases). The CDR3 has 15 amino acids. V shed 2 bases and J shed 3 bases, with 12 bases lying between them. The V gene's germline CDR1 is SGDLS and CDR2 YYNGEE. Here the CDR3 DNA reads TGTGCCAGCAGCGTTAGTGGAGACAGCTACAATGAGCAGTTCTTC. Translated: CASSVSGDSYNEQFF.

This chain uses TRBV11-2 with TRBJ2-7; D call uncertain. V lost 2 bases and J 3 bases, leaving 11 bases between the germline ends. The CDR3 has 14 residues. The V gene's germline CDR1 is SGHAT and CDR2 FQNNGV. DNA of the CDR3: TGTGCCAGCAGCTTATTGGTCCTCGGCTACGAGCAGTACTTC. Translating gives CASSLLVLGYEQYF.

The gene calls are TRBV6-2 or TRBV6-3 and TRBJ2-5; 9 bases fit TRBD1. The CDR3 has 19 residues. Unmatched junction bases numbered 20, after V lost 6 bases and J lost 3 bases. The germline V gene encodes CDR1 MNHEY and CDR2 SVGEGT. The CDR3 bases are TGTGCCAGCAGCAACACACCTTCGGGACAGGGAAGTTTGAAAGAGACCCAGTACTTC. Its translation: CASSNTPSGQGSLKETQYF.

This sequence joins TRBV29-1 and TRBJ2-7; D may be TRBD1 (5 bases). From germline, CDR1 is SQVTM and CDR2 ANQGSEA. The germline V and J ends were trimmed by 4 bases and 3 bases, with 10 bases remaining between them. The CDR3 is 12 amino acids. CDR3 loop: CSVGSRDYEQYF. The CDR3 DNA reads as TGCAGCGTTGGATCCAGGGACTACGAGCAGTACTTC.

This rearrangement joins TRBV19 to TRBJ1-5, with D tentatively TRBD1 (6 bases). Germline V gives CDR1 LNHDA, CDR2 SQIVND (reference sequence). The CDR3 consists of 15 residues. Trimming stripped 1 base from V and 4 bases from J, with 11 bases between. The CDR3 DNA reads as TGTGCCAGTAGTATAGTAGGGGGGGCTAATCAGCCCCAGCATTTT. It specifies CASSIVGGANQPQHF. The variable domain in full, with the rest retrieved from reference TRBV19 and TRBJ1-5, is DGGITQSPKYLFRKEGQNVTLSCEQNLNHDAMYWYRQDPGQGLRLIYYSQIVNDFQKGDIAEGYSVSREKKESFPLTVTSAQKNPTAFYLCASSIVGGANQPQHFGDGTRLSIL.

This clone was seen once. This chain connects TRBV30 to TRBJ2-3; D is unclear. V was pared by 6 bases and J by 3 bases, with 10 bases between. Germline V gives CDR1 GTSNPN, CDR2 SVGIG (reference sequence). This CDR3 region has 12 residues. The DNA for the CDR3 is TGTGCCTGTTCATCGGTAACAGATACGCAGTATTTT. Its protein is CACSSVTDTQYF.

The chain links TRBV10-3 to TRBJ2-1; D is uncertain. V was clipped by 0 bases and J by 9 bases, with 12 bases between them. Per the germline V gene, CDR1 is ENHRY and CDR2 is SYGVKD. CDR3 length: 14 amino acids. The CDR3 protein is CAISESRRDPEQFF. The DNA of the CDR3 is TGTGCCATCAGTGAGTCGAGGAGAGACCCTGAGCAGTTCTTC.

This chain connects TRBV5-1 to TRBJ2-3; 8 bases align to TRBD2. The germline V gene encodes CDR1 SGHRS and CDR2 YFSETQ. The CDR3 is made up of 16 amino acids. Germline trimming cut 4 bases from V and 4 bases from J; bases unmatched to any gene: 11. Here the CDR3 reads CASSPSAGGGPDTQYF. The CDR3 nucleotides are TGCGCCAGCAGCCCCTCAGCCGGGGGGGGCCCAGATACGCAGTATTTT.

The rearrangement links TRBV3-1 (or the pseudogene TRBV3-2) to TRBJ1-2; TRBD1 matches 7 bases. The V segment lost 3 bases and the J segment 1 base; nucleotides outside the gene matches: 5. CDR3 size: 15 residues. Germline V CDR1 and CDR2: LGHDT, YNNKEL (reference sequence). The CDR3 is CASSQGQILNYGYTF. The CDR3 DNA reads as TGTGCCAGCAGCCAGGGACAGATCCTTAACTATGGCTACACCTTC.

This chain links TRBV3-1 (or the pseudogene TRBV3-2) with TRBJ1-6; 7 bases agree with TRBD1. Trimming removed 1 base from V and 6 bases from J; junction bases left unmatched: 3. Germline V lookup: CDR1 LGHDT, CDR2 YNNKEL (reference sequence). The CDR3 has 15 residues. The CDR3 region has the DNA TGTGCCAGCAGCCAAGCGGACAGGTTTAATTCACCCCTCCACTTT. This translates into CASSQADRFNSPLHF.

This chain links TRBV6-4 with TRBJ1-1, with 7 nucleotides matching TRBD1. The CDR3 is made up of 13 amino acids. Trimming removed 6 bases from V and 1 base from J; junction bases left unmatched: 2. The V gene's germline CDR1 is MRHNA and CDR2 SNTAGT. CDR3 DNA sequence: TGTGCCAGCAGCCGGACAGGGAACACTGAAGCTTTCTTT. Translating it yields CASSRTGNTEAFF.

This chain connects TRBV4-2 to TRBJ2-3; 9 bases agree with TRBD2. The germline V gene encodes CDR1 LGHNA and CDR2 YNFKEQ. Germline trimming cut 11 bases from V and 1 base from J; bases unmatched to any gene: 10. CDR3 length: 15 amino acids. The CDR3: CAAGGKRGGTDTQYF. CDR3 nucleotides: TGTGCCGCCGGAGGGAAGCGGGGGGGCACAGATACGCAGTATTTT.

The chain is built from TRBV12-3 or TRBV12-4 and TRBJ1-2; maybe TRBD1 (6 bases). The V and J ends lost 3 bases and 4 bases respectively, with 9 bases between them. The CDR3 runs to 13 residues. In nucleotides, the CDR3 is TGTGCCAGCAGTTTTGGACAGATCTATGGCTACACCTTC. It encodes CASSFGQIYGYTF.

The chain combines TRBV7-2 with TRBJ1-5, with a tentative D call TRBD1 (6 bases). The germline V gene encodes CDR1 SGHTA and CDR2 FQGNSA. Deletions cut 8 bases from V and 3 bases from J, with 8 bases between. The CDR3 covers 12 residues. CDR3 DNA: TGTGCCAGCGGACAGATCAATCAGCCCCAGCATTTT. This encodes CASGQINQPQHF.

V gene TRBV7-5 combines with J gene TRBJ1-2; TRBD1 is the table's D call, not checked against the DNA. TRBV7-5 is designated a pseudogene. The CDR3 totals 16 residues. CDR3 region: CARSRDSYPGVYGYTF. The CDR3 nucleotides are TGTGCCAGAAGCCGGGACAGTTACCCGGGGGTATATGGCTACACCTTC.

The genes are TRBV18 and TRBJ1-2, with 9 nucleotides matching TRBD1. The CDR3 extends over 17 amino acids. After removal of 0 bases from V and 4 bases from J, the junction contained 9 bases not matched to a gene. Germline values: CDR1 KGHSH, CDR2 LQKENI. The CDR3 coding sequence is TGTGCCAGCTCACCACCGTGGAGGGACAGGGCGATCTATGGCTACACCTTC. Translation gives CASSPPWRDRAIYGYTF.

The J gene is TRBJ2-6, the V gene TRBV7-8; no clear D gene. The CDR3 is 15 residues long. CDR1 and CDR2 from the germline V gene are SGHVS and FQNEAQ. V shed 5 bases and J shed 4 bases, with 12 bases lying between them. This CDR3 reads CASSPRSWGANVLTF. CDR3 nucleotides: TGTGCCAGCAGCCCCCGGTCCTGGGGGGCCAACGTCCTGACTTTC.

This sequence joins TRBV30 and TRBJ1-1; 8 nucleotides line up with TRBD1. The CDR3 consists of 14 residues. J was trimmed by 6 bases and V by 0 bases; bases with no gene match: 6. Germline CDR1 is GTSNPN and CDR2 is SVGIG (reference sequence). The CDR3 DNA reads TGTGCCTGGAGTGTAGGACAGGGATGGTCTGAAGCTTTCTTT. Encoded protein: CAWSVGQGWSEAFF.

The chain employs TRBV4-1 and TRBJ1-6, with 8 bases identical to TRBD1. The V gene end was trimmed by 0 bases and the J gene end by 6 bases; junction bases not matched to a gene: 1. Germline V CDR1 and CDR2: MGHRA, YSYEKL. The CDR3 loop spans 15 amino acids. This CDR3 reads CASSQEGQVNSPLHF. In DNA form, the CDR3 reads TGCGCCAGCAGCCAAGAGGGACAGGTTAATTCACCCCTCCACTTT.

J is TRBJ2-5 and V is TRBV6-6; D may be TRBD2 (5 bases). The germline V gene has CDR1 MNHNY and CDR2 SVGAGI (reference sequence). Trimming stripped 5 bases from V and 7 bases from J, with 17 bases between. There are 14 residues in the CDR3. CDR3 bases: TGTGCCAGCAGTCCCAGTGCTCCTGAGGGGACCCAGTACTTC. Translating gives CASSPSAPEGTQYF.

CDR3 DNA sequence: TGTGCCAGCAGTCTACAGGGTACCACCGGGGAGCTGTTTTTT. This gives the protein CASSLQGTTGELFF. The V and J genes are TRBV27 and TRBJ2-2, with D possibly being TRBD1 (6 bases). Trimming left V 5 bases short and J 4 bases short, with 11 bases between. Germline CDR1 reads MNHEY; CDR2 reads SMNVEV (reference sequence). The CDR3 length is 14 residues.

The chain has TRBV13 and TRBJ2-3; D is unresolved. Trimming shortened V by 2 bases and J by 6 bases, and 9 bases separated the two germline ends. The CDR3 spans 13 residues. The germline V gene encodes CDR1 PRHDT and CDR2 FYEKMQ (reference sequence). The CDR3 coding sequence is TGTGCCAGCAGCTTAATCACTCCGGATACGCAGTATTTT. Translation gives CASSLITPDTQYF.

The gene calls are TRBV11-2 and TRBJ1-3; tentative D call: TRBD1 (6 bases). Germline V CDR1 and CDR2: SGHAT, FQNNGV. The CDR3 has 14 residues. The V end was cut by 3 bases, the J end by 5 bases, with 11 bases between. CDR3 nucleotide sequence: TGTGCCAGCAGCTTTGGGGGCGGCAGAAACACCATATATTTT. Translation gives CASSFGGGRNTIYF.